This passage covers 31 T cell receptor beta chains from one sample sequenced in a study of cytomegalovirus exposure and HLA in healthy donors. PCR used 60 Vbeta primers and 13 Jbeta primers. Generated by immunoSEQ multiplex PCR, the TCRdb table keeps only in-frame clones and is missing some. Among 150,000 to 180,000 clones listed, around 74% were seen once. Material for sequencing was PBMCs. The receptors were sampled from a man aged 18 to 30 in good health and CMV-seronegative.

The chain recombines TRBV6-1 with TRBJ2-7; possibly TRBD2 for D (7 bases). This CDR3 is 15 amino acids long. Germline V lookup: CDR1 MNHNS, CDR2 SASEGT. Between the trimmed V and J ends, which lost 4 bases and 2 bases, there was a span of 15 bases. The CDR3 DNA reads TGTGCCAGCAGTGGGGGGGGGACACCCACCTACGAGCAGTACGTC. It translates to CASSGGGTPTYEQYV.

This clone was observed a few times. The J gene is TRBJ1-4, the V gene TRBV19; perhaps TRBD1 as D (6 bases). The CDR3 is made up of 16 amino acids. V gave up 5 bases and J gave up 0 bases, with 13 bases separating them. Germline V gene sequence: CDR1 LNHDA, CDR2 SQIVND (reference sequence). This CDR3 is CASSRGQLATNEKLFF. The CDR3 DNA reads TGTGCCAGTAGTCGTGGACAGCTTGCAACTAATGAAAAACTGTTTTTT.

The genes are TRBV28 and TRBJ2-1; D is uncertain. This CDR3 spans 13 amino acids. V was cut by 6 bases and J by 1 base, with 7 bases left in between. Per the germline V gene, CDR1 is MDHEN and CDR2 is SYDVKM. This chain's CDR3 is CASSETSYNEQFF. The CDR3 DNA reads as TGTGCCAGCAGCGAGACTTCCTACAATGAGCAGTTCTTC.

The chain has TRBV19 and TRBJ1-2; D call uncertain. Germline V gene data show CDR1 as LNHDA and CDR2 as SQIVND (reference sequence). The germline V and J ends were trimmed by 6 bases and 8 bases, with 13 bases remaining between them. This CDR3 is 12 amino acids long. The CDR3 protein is CASSGGNRGYTF. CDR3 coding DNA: TGTGCCAGTAGCGGAGGGAATAGGGGCTACACCTTC.

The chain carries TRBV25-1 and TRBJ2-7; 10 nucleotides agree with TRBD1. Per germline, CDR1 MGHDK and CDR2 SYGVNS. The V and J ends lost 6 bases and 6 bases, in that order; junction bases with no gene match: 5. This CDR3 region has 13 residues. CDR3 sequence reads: CASSLDRGSEQYF. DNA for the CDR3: TGTGCCAGCAGCCTGGACAGGGGGTCCGAGCAGTACTTC.

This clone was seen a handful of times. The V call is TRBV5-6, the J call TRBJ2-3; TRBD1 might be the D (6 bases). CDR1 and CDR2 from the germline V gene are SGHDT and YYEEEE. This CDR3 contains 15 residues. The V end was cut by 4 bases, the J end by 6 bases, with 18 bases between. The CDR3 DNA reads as TGTGCCAGCAGCGGCACAGGGAGTGTGGCGGATACGCAGTATTTT. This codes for CASSGTGSVADTQYF. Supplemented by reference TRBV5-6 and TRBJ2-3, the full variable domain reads DAGVTQSPTHLIKTRGQQVTLRCSPKSGHDTVSWYQQALGQGPQFIFQYYEEEERQRGNFPDRFSGHQFPNYSSELNVNALLLGDSALYLCASSGTGSVADTQYFGPGTRLTVL.

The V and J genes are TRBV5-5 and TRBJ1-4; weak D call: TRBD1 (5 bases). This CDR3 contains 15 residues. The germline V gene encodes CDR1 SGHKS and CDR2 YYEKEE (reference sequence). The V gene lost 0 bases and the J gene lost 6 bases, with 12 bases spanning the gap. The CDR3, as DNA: TGTGCCAGCAGCTTGGCCGGGGGTGGATATGAAAAACTGTTTTTT. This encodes CASSLAGGGYEKLFF.

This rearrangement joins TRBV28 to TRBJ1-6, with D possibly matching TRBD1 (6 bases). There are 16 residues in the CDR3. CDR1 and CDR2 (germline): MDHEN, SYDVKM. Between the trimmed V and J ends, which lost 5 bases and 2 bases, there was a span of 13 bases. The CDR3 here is CASSPDRTAYNSPLHF. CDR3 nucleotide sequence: TGTGCCAGCAGTCCCGACAGGACAGCCTATAATTCACCCCTCCACTTT.

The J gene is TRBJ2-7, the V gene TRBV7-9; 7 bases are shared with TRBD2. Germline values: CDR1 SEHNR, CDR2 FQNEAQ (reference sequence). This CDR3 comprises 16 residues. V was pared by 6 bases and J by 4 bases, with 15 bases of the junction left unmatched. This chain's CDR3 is CASSPVGAGNLYEQYF. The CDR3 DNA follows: TGTGCCAGCAGTCCCGTGGGAGCGGGGAATCTATACGAGCAGTACTTC. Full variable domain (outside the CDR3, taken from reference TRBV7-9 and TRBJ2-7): DTGVSQNPRHKITKRGQNVTFRCDPISEHNRLYWYRQTLGQGPEFLTYFQNEAQLEKSRLLSDRFSAERPKGSFSTLEIQRTEQGDSAMYLCASSPVGAGNLYEQYFGPGTRLTVT.

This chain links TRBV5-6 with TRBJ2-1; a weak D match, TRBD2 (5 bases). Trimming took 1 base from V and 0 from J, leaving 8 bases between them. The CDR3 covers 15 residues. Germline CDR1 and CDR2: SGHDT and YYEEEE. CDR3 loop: CASSLRGSSYNEQFF. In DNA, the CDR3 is TGTGCCAGCAGCTTGCGGGGTAGCTCCTACAATGAGCAGTTCTTC.

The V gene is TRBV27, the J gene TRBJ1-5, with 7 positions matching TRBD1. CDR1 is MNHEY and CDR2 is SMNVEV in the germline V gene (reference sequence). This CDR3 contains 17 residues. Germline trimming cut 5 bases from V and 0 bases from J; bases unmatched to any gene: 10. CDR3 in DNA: TGTGCCAGCAGTGCCGGGACAGATCTGTATAGCAATCAGCCCCAGCATTTT. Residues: CASSAGTDLYSNQPQHF.

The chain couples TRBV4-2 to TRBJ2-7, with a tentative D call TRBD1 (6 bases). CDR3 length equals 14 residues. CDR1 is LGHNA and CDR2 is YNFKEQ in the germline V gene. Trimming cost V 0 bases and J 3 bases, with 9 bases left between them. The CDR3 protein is CASSQDRGNYEQYF. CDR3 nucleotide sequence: TGTGCCAGCAGCCAAGACAGGGGCAACTACGAGCAGTACTTC.

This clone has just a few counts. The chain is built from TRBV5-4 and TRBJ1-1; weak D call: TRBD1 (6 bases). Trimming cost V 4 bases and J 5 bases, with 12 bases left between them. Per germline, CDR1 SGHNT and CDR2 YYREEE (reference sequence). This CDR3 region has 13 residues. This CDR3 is CASSTGQLTEAFF. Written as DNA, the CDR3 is TGTGCCAGCAGCACCGGACAGCTAACTGAAGCTTTCTTT.

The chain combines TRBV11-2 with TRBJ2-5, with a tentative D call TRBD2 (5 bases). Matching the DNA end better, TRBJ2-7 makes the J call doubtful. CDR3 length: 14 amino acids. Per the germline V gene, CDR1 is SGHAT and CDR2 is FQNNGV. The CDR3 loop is CASSLGPGNYEQYF. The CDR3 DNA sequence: TGTGCCAGCAGCTTAGGCCCGGGGAACTACGAGCAGTACTTC.

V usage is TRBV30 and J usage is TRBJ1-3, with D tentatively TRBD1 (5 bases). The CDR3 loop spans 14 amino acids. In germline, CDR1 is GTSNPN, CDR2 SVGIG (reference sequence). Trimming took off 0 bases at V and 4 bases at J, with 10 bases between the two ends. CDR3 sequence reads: CAWSVSGYGNTIYF. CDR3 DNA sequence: TGTGCCTGGAGTGTGTCAGGGTACGGAAACACCATATATTTT.

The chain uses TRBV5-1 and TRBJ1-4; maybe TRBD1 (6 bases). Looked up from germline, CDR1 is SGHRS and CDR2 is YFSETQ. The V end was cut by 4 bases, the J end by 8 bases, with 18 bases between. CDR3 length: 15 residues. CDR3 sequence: CASSRRGGREEKLFF. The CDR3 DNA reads TGCGCCAGCAGCCGAAGGGGGGGGCGAGAGGAAAAACTGTTTTTT.

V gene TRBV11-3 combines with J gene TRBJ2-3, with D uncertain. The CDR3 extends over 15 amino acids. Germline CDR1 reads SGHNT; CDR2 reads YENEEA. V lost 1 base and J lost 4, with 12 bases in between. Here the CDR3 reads CASSLVGYESDTQYF. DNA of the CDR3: TGTGCCAGCAGCTTAGTTGGTTATGAGTCAGATACGCAGTATTTT. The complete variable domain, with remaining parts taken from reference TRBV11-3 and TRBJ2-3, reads EAGVVQSPRYKIIEKKQPVAFWCNPISGHNTLYWYLQNLGQGPELLIRYENEEAVDDSQLPKDRFSAERLKGVDSTLKIQPAELGDSAVYLCASSLVGYESDTQYFGPGTRLTVL.

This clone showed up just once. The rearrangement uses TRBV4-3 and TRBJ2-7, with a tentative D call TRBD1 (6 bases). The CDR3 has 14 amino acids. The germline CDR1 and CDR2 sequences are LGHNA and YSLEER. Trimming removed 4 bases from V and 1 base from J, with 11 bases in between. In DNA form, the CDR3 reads TGCGCCAGCAGCCTTAACAGGGTTTCCTACGAGCAGTACTTC. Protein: CASSLNRVSYEQYF.

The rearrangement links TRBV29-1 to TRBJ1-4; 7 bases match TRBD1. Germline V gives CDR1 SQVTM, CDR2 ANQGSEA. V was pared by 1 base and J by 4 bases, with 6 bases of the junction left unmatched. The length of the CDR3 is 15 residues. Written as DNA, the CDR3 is TGCAGCGTTGAAGCGGGGACAGCTTTTAATGAAAAACTGTTTTTT. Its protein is CSVEAGTAFNEKLFF.

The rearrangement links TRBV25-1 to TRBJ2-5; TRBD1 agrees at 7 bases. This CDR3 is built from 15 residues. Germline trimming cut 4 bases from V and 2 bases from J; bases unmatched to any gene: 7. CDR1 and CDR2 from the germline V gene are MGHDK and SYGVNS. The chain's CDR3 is CASSARDRFQETQYF. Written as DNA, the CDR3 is TGTGCCAGCAGTGCTCGGGACAGATTTCAAGAGACCCAGTACTTC.

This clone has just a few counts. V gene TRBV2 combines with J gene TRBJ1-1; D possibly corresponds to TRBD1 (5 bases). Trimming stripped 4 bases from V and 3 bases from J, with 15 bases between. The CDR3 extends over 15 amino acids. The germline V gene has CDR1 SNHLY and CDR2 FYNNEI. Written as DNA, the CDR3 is TGTGCCAGCAGTGTGGGGGAGGGGAACGACACTGAAGCTTTCTTT. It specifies CASSVGEGNDTEAFF.

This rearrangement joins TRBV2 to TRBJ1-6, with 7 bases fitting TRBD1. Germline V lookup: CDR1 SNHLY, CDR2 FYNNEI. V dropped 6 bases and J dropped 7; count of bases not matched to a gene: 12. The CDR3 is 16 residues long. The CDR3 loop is CASRLQGRGLNSPLHF. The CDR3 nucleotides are TGTGCCAGCAGGTTACAGGGAAGGGGGCTGAATTCACCCCTCCACTTT.

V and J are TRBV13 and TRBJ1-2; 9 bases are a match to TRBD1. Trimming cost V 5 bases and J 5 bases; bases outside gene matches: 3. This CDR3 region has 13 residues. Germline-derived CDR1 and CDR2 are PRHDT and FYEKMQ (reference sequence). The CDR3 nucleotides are TGTGCCAGCAGCCCCGGGACAGGGTATGGCTACACCTTC. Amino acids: CASSPGTGYGYTF. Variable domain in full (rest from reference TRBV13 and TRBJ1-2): AAGVIQSPRHLIKEKRETATLKCYPIPRHDTVYWYQQGPGQDPQFLISFYEKMQSDKGSIPDRFSAQQFSDYHSELNMSSLELGDSALYFCASSPGTGYGYTFGSGTRLTVV.

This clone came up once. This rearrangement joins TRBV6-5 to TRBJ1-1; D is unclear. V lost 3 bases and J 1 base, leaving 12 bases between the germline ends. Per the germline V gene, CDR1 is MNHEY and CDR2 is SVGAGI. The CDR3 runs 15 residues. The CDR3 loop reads CASSYSTLQNTEAFF. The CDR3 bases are TGTGCCAGCAGTTATTCAACACTACAGAACACTGAAGCTTTCTTT.

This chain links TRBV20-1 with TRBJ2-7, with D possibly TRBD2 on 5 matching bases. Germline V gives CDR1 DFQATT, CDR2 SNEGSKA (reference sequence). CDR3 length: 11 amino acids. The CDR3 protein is CKVEPPGEQYV. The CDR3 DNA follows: TGCAAGGTGGAACCTCCGGGAGAGCAGTACGTC.

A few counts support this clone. The CDR3 sequence is CASSPGRRDSNQPQHF. The DNA of the CDR3 is TGTGCCAGCTCACCAGGGAGGAGGGATAGCAATCAGCCCCAGCATTTT. The gene calls are TRBV18 and TRBJ1-5; unclear D gene. The CDR3 is made up of 16 amino acids. The V end lost 2 bases, the J end lost 0 bases, and 11 bases lay between the germline ends. Germline CDR1 reads KGHSH; CDR2 reads LQKENI. The full variable domain, completed using reference TRBV18 and TRBJ1-5, is NAGVMQNPRHLVRRRGQEARLRCSPMKGHSHVYWYRQLPEEGLKFMVYLQKENIIDESGMPKERFSAEFPKEGPSILRIQQVVRGDSAAYFCASSPGRRDSNQPQHFGDGTRLSIL.

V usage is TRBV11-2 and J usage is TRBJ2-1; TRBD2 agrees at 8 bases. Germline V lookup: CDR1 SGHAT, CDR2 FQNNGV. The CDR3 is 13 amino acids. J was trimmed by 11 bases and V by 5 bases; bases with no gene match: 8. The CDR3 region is CASSAGGAVQQFF. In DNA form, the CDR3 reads TGTGCCAGCAGCGCCGGGGGGGCAGTGCAGCAGTTCTTC.

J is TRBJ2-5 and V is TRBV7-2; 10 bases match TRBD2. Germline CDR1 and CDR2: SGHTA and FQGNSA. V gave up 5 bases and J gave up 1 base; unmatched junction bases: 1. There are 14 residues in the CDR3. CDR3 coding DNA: TGTGCCAGCAGCCGGACTAGCGGCCAAGAGACCCAGTACTTC. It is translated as CASSRTSGQETQYF.

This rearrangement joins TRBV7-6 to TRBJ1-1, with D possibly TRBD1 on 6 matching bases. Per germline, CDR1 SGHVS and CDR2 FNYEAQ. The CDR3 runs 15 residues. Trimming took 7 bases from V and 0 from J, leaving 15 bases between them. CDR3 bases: TGTGCCAGCACTAACCCAGGACAGTTGAACACTGAAGCTTTCTTT. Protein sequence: CASTNPGQLNTEAFF.

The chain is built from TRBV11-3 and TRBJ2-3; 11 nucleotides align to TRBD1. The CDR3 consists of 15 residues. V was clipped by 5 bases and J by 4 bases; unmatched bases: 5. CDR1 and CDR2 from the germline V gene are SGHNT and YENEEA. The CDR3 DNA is TGTGCCAGCAGCGCGGGACAGGGGGACCCAGATACGCAGTATTTT. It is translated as CASSAGQGDPDTQYF.

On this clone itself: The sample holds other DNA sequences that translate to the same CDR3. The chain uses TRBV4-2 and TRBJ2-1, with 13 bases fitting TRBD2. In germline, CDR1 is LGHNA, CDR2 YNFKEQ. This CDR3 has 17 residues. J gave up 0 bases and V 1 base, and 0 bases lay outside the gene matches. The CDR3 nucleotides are TGTGCCAGCAGCCAAGGACTAGCGGGGGGCTCCTACAATGAGCAGTTCTTC. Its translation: CASSQGLAGGSYNEQFF.